This T cell receptor (beta chain) was recorded in a study of T cell repertoires in cytomegalovirus infection. Study findings and constraints: HLA-C-restricted CMV clonotypes gave the most frequent clonotype in two of eight donors. Carriers of CMV and the relevant HLA type were discriminated by public TCR beta frequency.

From the reads, TCRdb called clonotypes with MiXCR, one entry per CDR3 protein. The profile shows approximately 730,000 distinct CDR3 sequences, 25% to 35% of them singletons. V was pared by 5 bases and J by 0 bases, with 10 bases between. The CDR3 is made up of 14 amino acids. Germline V gives CDR1 MNHEY, CDR2 SMNVEV (reference sequence). This clonotype showed up many times. Its antigen remains unidentified. This receptor was obtained from a human donor in good health (CMV status not recorded). Some clones in this sample may be carry-over from other donors' samples. The chain combines TRBV27 with TRBJ1-1, with D possibly matching TRBD1 (6 bases). Sequenced material: cultured CD8+ T cells from PBMCs, taken from culture after CMV antigen stimulation. CDR3: CASSADRMNTEAFF. Written as DNA, the CDR3 is TGTGCCAGCAGTGCAGACAGGATGAACACTGAAGCTTTCTTT.